This T cell receptor (beta chain) was identified in a study of T-cell memory formation after mild COVID-19. Study in general: There were largely donor-specific TCR clusters. Study-level results: Whether second-wave clones peaking at day 37 were SARS-CoV-2 specific went unconfirmed. Contracting CD4+ clones were located mainly in CM and EM, and CD8+ clones in EMRA.

Worth noting for this clonotype: Its target is unknown.

Trimming took 5 bases from V and 4 from J, leaving 12 bases between them. Looked up from germline, CDR1 is SGHRS and CDR2 is YFSETQ. The length of the CDR3 is 13 residues. After 5'RACE with constant-segment primers, TCR alpha and TCR beta cDNA libraries carrying sample barcodes and UMIs were obtained. TCRdb fed the 5' RACE reads into MiXCR, producing one record per CDR3 protein. The sample consists of roughly 500,000 distinct CDR3 sequences, about a fifth of them appearing once. What was sequenced was PBMCs or a T cell subset sorted from them (not recorded which). The receptor comes from an adult woman who had mild COVID-19 (a few samples of this study predate the infection). Cell type and time point are not known. This chain joins TRBV5-1 and TRBJ1-2; possibly TRBD1 for D (6 bases). The CDR3 sequence: CASSPPTGYGYTF. The CDR3 nucleotides are TGCGCCAGCAGTCCCCCGACAGGCTATGGCTACACCTTC. Full variable domain (remainder filled in from reference TRBV5-1 and TRBJ1-2): KAGVTQTPRYLIKTRGQQVTLSCSPISGHRSVSWYQQTPGQGLQFLFEYFSETQRNKGNFPGRFSGRQFSNSRSEMNVSTLELGDSALYLCASSPPTGYGYTFGSGTRLTVV.